Listed below are T cell receptor beta chains from one sample, sequenced in a study of blood T cell repertoires in COVID-19. Libraries were prepared by immunoSEQ multiplex PCR; TCRdb keeps only in-frame clonotypes and omits some of them. Among approximately 210,000 clones listed, 85% to 95% were seen once. Sequences were obtained from peripheral blood. The origin of the receptors is a man aged 25-45 years with COVID-19, enrolled during active disease. CDR3s include the opening cysteine and the closing phenylalanine or tryptophan. Each record gives: J gene, D gene, clone size, V gene, CDR3 protein, CDR3 DNA. A D gene is named only where the DNA matches it firmly. Size tells how often a clone was seen (once, few, many) or the class of an expanded clone, and some rows leave it out.

J gene: TRBJ1-5
D gene: TRBD1
clone size: .
V gene: TRBV7-3
CDR3 protein: CASSLTGGQPQHF
CDR3 DNA: TGTGCCAGCAGCCTGACAGGGGGTCAGCCCCAGCATTTT

J gene: TRBJ2-7
D gene: .
clone size: .
V gene: TRBV5-1
CDR3 protein: CASSGGTASYEQYF
CDR3 DNA: TGCGCCAGCAGCGGCGGGACGGCCTCCTACGAGCAGTACTTC

J gene: TRBJ1-5
D gene: .
clone size: .
V gene: TRBV9
CDR3 protein: CASSGRDSNQPQHF
CDR3 DNA: TGTGCCAGCAGCGGCAGGGATAGCAATCAGCCCCAGCATTTT

J gene: TRBJ1-1
D gene: TRBD1
clone size: .
V gene: TRBV2
CDR3 protein: CASNAGTANTEAFF
CDR3 DNA: TGTGCCAGCAACGCCGGGACAGCAAACACTGAAGCTTTCTTT

J gene: TRBJ2-2
D gene: .
clone size: .
V gene: TRBV7-3
CDR3 protein: CASSPSGALTNTGELFF
CDR3 DNA: TGTGCCAGCAGCCCGAGTGGGGCCTTAACGAACACCGGGGAGCTGTTTTTT

J gene: TRBJ1-2
D gene: .
clone size: .
V gene: TRBV5-5
CDR3 protein: CASAPPGAYGYTF
CDR3 DNA: TGTGCCAGCGCCCCCCCTGGGGCCTATGGCTACACCTTC

J gene: TRBJ2-1
D gene: .
clone size: .
V gene: TRBV3-1/TRBV3-2
CDR3 protein: CASSSRGGSGEQFF
CDR3 DNA: TGTGCCAGCAGCTCCCGGGGAGGTTCGGGTGAGCAGTTCTTC

J gene: TRBJ2-3
D gene: .
clone size: .
V gene: TRBV6-4
CDR3 protein: CASAASSSATDTQYF
CDR3 DNA: TGTGCCAGCGCCGCTAGCTCTTCCGCCACAGATACGCAGTATTTT

J gene: TRBJ2-7
D gene: .
clone size: .
V gene: TRBV2
CDR3 protein: CASSDPGNFQYF
CDR3 DNA: TGTGCCAGCAGTGACCCAGGGAATTTCCAGTACTTC

J gene: TRBJ2-7
D gene: TRBD2
clone size: .
V gene: TRBV5-4
CDR3 protein: CASSLPLAGVVEQYF
CDR3 DNA: TGTGCCAGCAGTCTCCCACTAGCGGGGGTTGTCGAGCAGTACTTC

J gene: TRBJ2-3
D gene: TRBD1
clone size: .
V gene: TRBV4-1
CDR3 protein: CASSQDTGRGFPHTDTQYF
CDR3 DNA: TGCGCCAGCAGCCAAGATACGGGCAGGGGGTTCCCACACACAGATACGCAGTATTTT

J gene: TRBJ1-5
D gene: TRBD1
clone size: .
V gene: TRBV6-1
CDR3 protein: CASSEAGTGGHQPQHF
CDR3 DNA: TGTGCCAGCAGTGAAGCGGGGACAGGGGGCCATCAGCCCCAGCATTTT

J gene: TRBJ2-4
D gene: TRBD1
clone size: .
V gene: TRBV19
CDR3 protein: CASSKGQLDIQYF
CDR3 DNA: TGTGCCAGTAGTAAGGGACAGTTGGACATTCAGTACTTC

J gene: TRBJ1-6
D gene: .
clone size: .
V gene: TRBV6-5
CDR3 protein: CASSSGLFSPLHF
CDR3 DNA: TGTGCCAGCAGTTCAGGGTTATTCTCACCCCTCCACTTT

J gene: TRBJ1-1
D gene: .
clone size: .
V gene: TRBV5-1
CDR3 protein: CASRSEGKEAFF
CDR3 DNA: TGCGCCAGCAGATCCGAGGGAAAAGAAGCTTTCTTT

J gene: TRBJ1-4
D gene: .
clone size: .
V gene: TRBV19
CDR3 protein: CASRRQGSGEKLFF
CDR3 DNA: TGTGCCAGTAGGCGTCAGGGATCGGGTGAAAAACTGTTTTTT

J gene: TRBJ1-2
D gene: TRBD1
clone size: .
V gene: TRBV4-1
CDR3 protein: CASSQDGQDGYTF
CDR3 DNA: TGCGCCAGCAGCCAAGATGGACAGGATGGCTACACCTTC

J gene: TRBJ1-1
D gene: .
clone size: once
V gene: TRBV18
CDR3 protein: CASSLSDMNTEAFF
CDR3 DNA: TGTGCCAGCTCACTCTCCGACATGAACACTGAAGCTTTCTTT

J gene: TRBJ1-2
D gene: .
clone size: .
V gene: TRBV6-6
CDR3 protein: CASSYTPYNGYTF
CDR3 DNA: TGTGCCAGCAGTTACACCCCATACAATGGCTACACCTTC

J gene: TRBJ1-3
D gene: .
clone size: .
V gene: TRBV5-6
CDR3 protein: CASSLSTSSGNTIYF
CDR3 DNA: TGTGCCAGCAGCTTGTCAACCAGCTCTGGAAACACCATATATTTT

J gene: TRBJ1-5
D gene: .
clone size: .
V gene: TRBV5-1
CDR3 protein: CASSFTGGQNQPQHF
CDR3 DNA: TGCGCCAGCAGCTTCACGGGGGGCCAGAATCAGCCCCAGCATTTT

J gene: TRBJ2-7
D gene: TRBD1
clone size: .
V gene: TRBV5-1
CDR3 protein: CASSLRAQGAGYEQYF
CDR3 DNA: TGCGCCAGCAGCTTGAGAGCGCAGGGGGCTGGGTACGAGCAGTACTTC

J gene: TRBJ2-7
D gene: TRBD1
clone size: .
V gene: TRBV15
CDR3 protein: CATSREGQGTYEQYF
CDR3 DNA: TGTGCCACCAGCAGAGAAGGACAGGGGACTTACGAGCAGTACTTC

J gene: TRBJ2-5
D gene: TRBD1
clone size: .
V gene: TRBV2
CDR3 protein: CASSGGQALGTQYF
CDR3 DNA: TGTGCCAGCTCAGGGGGACAGGCCCTCGGGACCCAGTACTTC

J gene: TRBJ1-5
D gene: TRBD1
clone size: .
V gene: TRBV9
CDR3 protein: CASSGTGGNQPQHF
CDR3 DNA: TGTGCCAGCAGCGGGACAGGCGGCAATCAGCCCCAGCATTTT

J gene: TRBJ2-2
D gene: TRBD2
clone size: .
V gene: TRBV11-2
CDR3 protein: CASSLAGRTRAIYGELFF
CDR3 DNA: TGTGCCAGCAGCTTAGCGGGGAGGACTAGGGCGATTTACGGGGAGCTGTTTTTT

J gene: TRBJ1-6
D gene: .
clone size: .
V gene: TRBV5-1
CDR3 protein: CASSLDGRGNSPLHF
CDR3 DNA: TGCGCCAGCAGCTTGGATGGACGGGGTAATTCACCCCTCCACTTT

J gene: TRBJ2-3
D gene: TRBD1
clone size: .
V gene: TRBV9
CDR3 protein: CASSGNSGQGPDTQYF
CDR3 DNA: TGTGCCAGCAGCGGCAACTCGGGACAGGGGCCAGATACGCAGTATTTT

J gene: TRBJ1-2
D gene: .
clone size: .
V gene: TRBV28
CDR3 protein: CASSSRVNYGYTF
CDR3 DNA: TGTGCCAGCAGTTCCCGGGTCAACTATGGCTACACCTTC

J gene: TRBJ1-5
D gene: .
clone size: .
V gene: TRBV2
CDR3 protein: CASNVGAGPQPQHF
CDR3 DNA: TGTGCCAGCAATGTTGGGGCGGGGCCCCAGCCCCAGCATTTT

J gene: TRBJ2-7
D gene: TRBD2
clone size: .
V gene: TRBV5-1
CDR3 protein: CASRPPAGEPYEQYF
CDR3 DNA: TGCGCCAGCAGACCACCGGCGGGGGAACCCTACGAGCAGTACTTC

J gene: TRBJ2-1
D gene: TRBD1
clone size: .
V gene: TRBV11-2
CDR3 protein: CASSLSGTGSSNEQFF
CDR3 DNA: TGTGCCAGCAGCTTGTCCGGGACAGGGTCGTCGAATGAGCAGTTCTTC

J gene: TRBJ2-7
D gene: TRBD1
clone size: .
V gene: TRBV9
CDR3 protein: CASSVRDRGRGEQYF
CDR3 DNA: TGTGCCAGCAGCGTACGGGACAGGGGGCGAGGCGAGCAGTACTTC

J gene: TRBJ1-5
D gene: TRBD1
clone size: once
V gene: TRBV5-1
CDR3 protein: CASSLTGASNQPQHF
CDR3 DNA: TGCGCCAGCAGCTTAACAGGGGCTAGCAATCAGCCCCAGCATTTT